The source of this TCR beta chain is a study of beta chain features in type 1 diabetes. Study conclusions and caveats: Comparison showed that naive, central memory and Treg TCRB repertoires appeared more similar among patients than among healthy donors. In all four CD4+ subsets, TCRB CDR3 length was significantly, moderately reduced in type 1 diabetes.

J gave up 1 base and V 6 bases, and 4 bases lay outside the gene matches. The CDR3 covers 15 residues. Germline values: CDR1 MNHEY, CDR2 SMNVEV (reference sequence). Every donor had blood drawn once into heparin, roughly 110 mL on average. As regards this clone: No antigen is known for it.

TCRB transcripts that were expressed got sequenced, as all of the isolated RNA had been reverse transcribed. Data came from immunoSEQ multiplex PCR; TCRdb stores just in-frame clones and leaves some out. The table includes fewer than 450,000 clones, approximately 15% detected once. The rearrangement joins TRBV27 to TRBJ1-5; 9 positions agree with TRBD1. The sample taken for sequencing was naive CD4+ T cells from blood. The sequence derives from a woman younger than 30 with type 1 diabetes. The CDR3 loop reads CASRLDRGSNQPQHF. For the CDR3, the DNA is TGTGCCAGCAGGTTGGACAGGGGAAGCAATCAGCCCCAGCATTTT.